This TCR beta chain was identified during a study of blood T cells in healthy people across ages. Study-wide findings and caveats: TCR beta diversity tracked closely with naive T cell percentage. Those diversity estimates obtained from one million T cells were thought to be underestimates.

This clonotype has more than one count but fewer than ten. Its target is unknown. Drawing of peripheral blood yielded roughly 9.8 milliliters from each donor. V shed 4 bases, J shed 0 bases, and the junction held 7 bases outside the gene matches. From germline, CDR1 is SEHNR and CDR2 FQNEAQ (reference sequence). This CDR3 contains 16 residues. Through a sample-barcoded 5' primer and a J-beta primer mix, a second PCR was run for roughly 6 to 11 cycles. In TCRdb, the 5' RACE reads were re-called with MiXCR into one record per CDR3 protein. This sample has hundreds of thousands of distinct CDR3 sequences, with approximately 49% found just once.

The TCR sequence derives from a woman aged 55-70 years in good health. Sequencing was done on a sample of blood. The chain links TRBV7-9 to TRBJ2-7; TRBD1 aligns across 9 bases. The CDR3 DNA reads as TGTGCCAGCAGCTCCACCGGGACAGGGATCTCCTACGAGCAGTACTTC. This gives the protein CASSSTGTGISYEQYF.